The source of this T cell receptor (beta chain) is a study of cytomegalovirus exposure and HLA in healthy donors. Study results and limitations: Specificity for CMV antigens was confirmed in vitro for a few of the CMV-associated chains.

V was shortened by 1 base and J by 6 bases, with 6 bases between the two germline ends. The CDR3 covers 11 residues. Germline loops: CDR1 GTSNPN, CDR2 SVGIG (reference sequence). Of note for this clone: Its antigen is still unknown.

Produced via immunoSEQ multiplex PCR; TCRdb's table is partial and in-frame only. The sample holds roughly 220,000 clones, 85% to 95% seen once. The chain employs TRBV30 and TRBJ1-1; maybe TRBD1 (5 bases). The specimen was PBMCs. The receptor's source is a woman younger than 35 in good health and CMV-seronegative. The DNA of the CDR3 is TGTGCCTGGAGTGAAGGGGCTGAAGCTTTCTTT. This translates into CAWSEGAEAFF.